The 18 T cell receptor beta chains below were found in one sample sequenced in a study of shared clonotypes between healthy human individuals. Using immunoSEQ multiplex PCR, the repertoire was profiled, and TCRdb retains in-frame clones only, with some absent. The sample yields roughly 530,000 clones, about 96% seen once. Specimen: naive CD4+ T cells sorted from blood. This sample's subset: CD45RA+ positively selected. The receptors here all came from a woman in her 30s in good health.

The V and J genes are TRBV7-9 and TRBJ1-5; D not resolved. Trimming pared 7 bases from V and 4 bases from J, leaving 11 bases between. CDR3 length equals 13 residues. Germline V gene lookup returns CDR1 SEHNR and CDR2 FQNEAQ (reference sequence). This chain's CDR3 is CASTPGINQPQHF. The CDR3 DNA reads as TGTGCCAGCACTCCCGGTATTAATCAGCCCCAGCATTTT. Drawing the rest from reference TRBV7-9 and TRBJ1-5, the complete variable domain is DTGVSQNPRHKITKRGQNVTFRCDPISEHNRLYWYRQTLGQGPEFLTYFQNEAQLEKSRLLSDRFSAERPKGSFSTLEIQRTEQGDSAMYLCASTPGINQPQHFGDGTRLSIL.

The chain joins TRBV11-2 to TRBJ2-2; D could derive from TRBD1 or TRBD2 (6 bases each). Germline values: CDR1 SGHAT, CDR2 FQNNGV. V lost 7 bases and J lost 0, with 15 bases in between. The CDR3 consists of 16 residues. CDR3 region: CASTEGVAANTGELFF. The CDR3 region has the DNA TGTGCCAGCACCGAGGGGGTAGCGGCGAACACCGGGGAGCTGTTTTTT. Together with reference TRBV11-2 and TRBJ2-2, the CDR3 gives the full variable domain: EAGVAQSPRYKIIEKRQSVAFWCNPISGHATLYWYQQILGQGPKLLIQFQNNGVVDDSQLPKDRFSAERLKGVDSTLKIQPAKLEDSAVYLCASTEGVAANTGELFFGEGSRLTVL.

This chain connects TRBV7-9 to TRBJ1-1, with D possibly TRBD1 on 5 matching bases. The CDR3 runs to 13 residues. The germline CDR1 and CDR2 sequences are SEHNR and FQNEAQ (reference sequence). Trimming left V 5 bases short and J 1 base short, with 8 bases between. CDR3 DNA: TGTGCCAGCAGCCAAGGGACGAACACTGAAGCTTTCTTT. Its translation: CASSQGTNTEAFF.

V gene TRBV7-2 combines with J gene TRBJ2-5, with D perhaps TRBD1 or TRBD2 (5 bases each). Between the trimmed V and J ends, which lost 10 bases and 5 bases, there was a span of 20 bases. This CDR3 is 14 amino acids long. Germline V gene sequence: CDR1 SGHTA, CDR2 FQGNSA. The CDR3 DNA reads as TGTGCCATTTCTGGCCGGAGGCCAGGGGAGACCCAGTACTTC. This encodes CAISGRRPGETQYF.

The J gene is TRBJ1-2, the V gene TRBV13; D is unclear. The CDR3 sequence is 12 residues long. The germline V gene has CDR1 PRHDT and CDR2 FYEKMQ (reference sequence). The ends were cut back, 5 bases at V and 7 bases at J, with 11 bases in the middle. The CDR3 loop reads CASSLSRVGYTF. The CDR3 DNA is TGTGCCAGCAGCCTGAGTCGTGTTGGCTACACCTTC.

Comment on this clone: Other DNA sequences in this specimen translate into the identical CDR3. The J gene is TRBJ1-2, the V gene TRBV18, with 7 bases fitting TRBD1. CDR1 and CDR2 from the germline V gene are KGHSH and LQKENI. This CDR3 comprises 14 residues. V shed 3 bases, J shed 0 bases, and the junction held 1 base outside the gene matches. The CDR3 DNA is TGTGCCAGCTCACCGGGGACAGCTAACTATGGCTACACCTTC. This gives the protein CASSPGTANYGYTF.

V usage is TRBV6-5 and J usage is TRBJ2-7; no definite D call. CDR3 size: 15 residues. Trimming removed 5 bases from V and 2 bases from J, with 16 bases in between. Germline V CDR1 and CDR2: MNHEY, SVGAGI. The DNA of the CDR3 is TGTGCCAGCAGTCAGACTTCGGACGATGCCTACGAGCAGTACTTC. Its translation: CASSQTSDDAYEQYF.

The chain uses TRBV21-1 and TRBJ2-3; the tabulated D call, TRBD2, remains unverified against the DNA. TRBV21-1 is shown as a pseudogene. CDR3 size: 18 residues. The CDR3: CASSTRTFLAGLTDTQYF. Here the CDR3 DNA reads TGTGCCAGCAGCACCCGAACCTTTCTAGCGGGCCTCACAGATACGCAGTATTTT.

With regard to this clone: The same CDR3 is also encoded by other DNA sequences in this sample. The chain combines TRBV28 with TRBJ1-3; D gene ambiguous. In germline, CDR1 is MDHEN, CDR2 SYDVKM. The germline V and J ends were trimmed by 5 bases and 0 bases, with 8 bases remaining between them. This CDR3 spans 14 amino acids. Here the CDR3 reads CASSLIPSGNTIYF. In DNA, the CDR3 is TGTGCCAGCAGTCTCATACCCTCTGGAAACACCATATATTTT.

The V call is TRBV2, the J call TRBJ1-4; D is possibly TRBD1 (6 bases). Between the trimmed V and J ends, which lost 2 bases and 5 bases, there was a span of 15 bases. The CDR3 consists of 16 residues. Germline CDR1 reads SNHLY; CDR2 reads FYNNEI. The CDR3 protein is CASSEYRVITNEKLFF. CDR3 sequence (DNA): TGTGCCAGCAGTGAATACAGGGTCATTACAAATGAAAAACTGTTTTTT.

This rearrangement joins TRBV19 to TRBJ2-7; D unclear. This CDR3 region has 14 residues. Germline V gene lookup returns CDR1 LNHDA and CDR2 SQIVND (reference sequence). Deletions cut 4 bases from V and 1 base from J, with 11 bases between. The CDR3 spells CASSKIDKSYEQYF. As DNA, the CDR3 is TGTGCCAGTAGTAAAATCGACAAGTCCTACGAGCAGTACTTC. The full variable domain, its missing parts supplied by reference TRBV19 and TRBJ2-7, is DGGITQSPKYLFRKEGQNVTLSCEQNLNHDAMYWYRQDPGQGLRLIYYSQIVNDFQKGDIAEGYSVSREKKESFPLTVTSAQKNPTAFYLCASSKIDKSYEQYFGPGTRLTVT.

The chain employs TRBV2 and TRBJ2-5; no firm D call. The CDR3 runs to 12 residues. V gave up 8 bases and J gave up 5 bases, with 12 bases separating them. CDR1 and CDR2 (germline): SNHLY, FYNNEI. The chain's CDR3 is CASGPRLETQYF. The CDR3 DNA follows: TGTGCCAGCGGACCCCGTCTGGAGACCCAGTACTTC.

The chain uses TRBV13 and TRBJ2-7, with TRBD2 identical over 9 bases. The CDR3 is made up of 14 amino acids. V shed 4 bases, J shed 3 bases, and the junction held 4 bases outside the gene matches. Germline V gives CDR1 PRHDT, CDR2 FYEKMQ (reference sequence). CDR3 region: CASSSTSGYYEQYF. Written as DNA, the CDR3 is TGTGCCAGCAGCTCGACTAGCGGCTACTACGAGCAGTACTTC. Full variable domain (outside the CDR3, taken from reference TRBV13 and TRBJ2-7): AAGVIQSPRHLIKEKRETATLKCYPIPRHDTVYWYQQGPGQDPQFLISFYEKMQSDKGSIPDRFSAQQFSDYHSELNMSSLELGDSALYFCASSSTSGYYEQYFGPGTRLTVT.

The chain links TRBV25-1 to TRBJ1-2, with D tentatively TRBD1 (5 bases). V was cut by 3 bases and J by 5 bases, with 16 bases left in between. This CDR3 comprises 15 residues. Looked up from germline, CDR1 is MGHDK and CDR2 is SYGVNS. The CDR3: CASSDKGFYLYGYTF. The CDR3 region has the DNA TGTGCCAGCAGTGACAAGGGGTTTTACCTATATGGCTACACCTTC.

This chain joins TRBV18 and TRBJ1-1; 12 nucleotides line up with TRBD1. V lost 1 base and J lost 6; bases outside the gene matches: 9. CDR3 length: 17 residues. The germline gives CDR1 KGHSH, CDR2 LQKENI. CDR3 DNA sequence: TGTGCCAGCTCACCACTGGGGACAGGGGGCGGTCGCGCTGAAGCTTTCTTT. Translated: CASSPLGTGGGRAEAFF.

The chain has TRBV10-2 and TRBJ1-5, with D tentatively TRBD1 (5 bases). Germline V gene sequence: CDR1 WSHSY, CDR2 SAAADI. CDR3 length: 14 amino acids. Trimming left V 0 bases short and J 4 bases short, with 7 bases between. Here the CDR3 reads CASSESGENQPQHF. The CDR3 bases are TGCGCCAGCAGTGAGTCAGGGGAAAATCAGCCCCAGCATTTT.

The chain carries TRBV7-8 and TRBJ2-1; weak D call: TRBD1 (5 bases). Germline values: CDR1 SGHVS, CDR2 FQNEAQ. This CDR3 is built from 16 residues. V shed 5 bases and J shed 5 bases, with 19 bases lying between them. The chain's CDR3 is CASSATAIRRHNEQFF. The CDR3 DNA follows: TGTGCCAGCAGCGCGACAGCAATTAGAAGGCACAATGAGCAGTTCTTC.

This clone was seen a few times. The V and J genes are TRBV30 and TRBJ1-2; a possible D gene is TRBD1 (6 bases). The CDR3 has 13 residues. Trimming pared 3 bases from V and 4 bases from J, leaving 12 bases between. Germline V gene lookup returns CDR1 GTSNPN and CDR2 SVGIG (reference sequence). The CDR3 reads CAWSKTGGYGYTF. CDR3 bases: TGTGCCTGGAGCAAGACAGGCGGCTATGGCTACACCTTC. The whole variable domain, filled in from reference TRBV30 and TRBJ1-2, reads SQTIHQWPATLVQPVGSPLSLECTVEGTSNPNLYWYRQAAGRGLQLLFYSVGIGQISSEVPQNLSASRPQDRQFILSSKKLLLSDSGFYLCAWSKTGGYGYTFGSGTRLTVV.